Presented here are 17 T cell receptor beta chains from one specimen sequenced in a study of control samples from healthy donors and cancer patients. Sequenced by immunoSEQ multiplex PCR; TCRdb stores in-frame clones only, minus some. In the table there are fewer than 200,000 clones, roughly 90% of which are singletons. Input material: blood. These receptors originate from a woman aged 50 to 60 in good health.

This chain connects TRBV6-4 to TRBJ1-2; the D is unclear. The V end was cut by 4 bases, the J end by 2 bases, with 8 bases between. CDR1 is MRHNA, CDR2 SNTAGT, per germline. This CDR3 spans 13 amino acids. The CDR3 nucleotides read TGTGCCAGCAGTGTCGAAGCGAACTATGGCTACACCTTC. Its protein is CASSVEANYGYTF.

V is TRBV7-9 and J is TRBJ1-2; D call uncertain. Trimming took 2 bases from V and 1 from J, leaving 8 bases between them. This CDR3 comprises 14 residues. Germline CDR1 and CDR2: SEHNR and FQNEAQ (reference sequence). DNA for the CDR3: TGTGCCAGCAGCTTACAGAGCCTTAACTATGGCTACACCTTC. It codes for CASSLQSLNYGYTF.

The rearrangement joins TRBV30 to TRBJ1-5; 7 nucleotides align to TRBD1. This CDR3 contains 16 residues. V lost 0 bases and J lost 5; bases outside the gene matches: 10. In germline, CDR1 is GTSNPN, CDR2 SVGIG (reference sequence). CDR3 sequence: CAWSVGDRAGDQPQHF. The CDR3 nucleotides read TGTGCCTGGAGTGTTGGTGACAGGGCCGGGGATCAGCCCCAGCATTTT.

The rearrangement joins TRBV7-2 to TRBJ2-7; D might be TRBD1 (6 bases). Germline CDR1 is SGHTA and CDR2 is FQGNSA. The CDR3 has 18 amino acids. Deletions cut 2 bases from V and 0 bases from J, with 20 bases between. CDR3 in DNA: TGTGCCAGCAGCTTATCGCCGGCCGACAGGCGATACTCCTACGAGCAGTACTTC. Encoded protein: CASSLSPADRRYSYEQYF.

The J gene is TRBJ2-3, the V gene TRBV20-1; maybe TRBD2 (6 bases). CDR1 and CDR2 from the germline V gene are DFQATT and SNEGSKA (reference sequence). With 3 bases removed from V and 2 bases from J, the gap between germline ends came to 12 bases. This CDR3 region has 14 residues. CDR3 sequence: CSASTLALTDTQYF. In nucleotides, the CDR3 is TGCAGTGCTAGTACCCTAGCGCTCACAGATACGCAGTATTTT.

This chain joins TRBV4-3 and TRBJ1-5, with 9 positions matching TRBD1. V dropped 3 bases and J dropped 6; count of bases not matched to a gene: 3. The germline V gene encodes CDR1 LGHNA and CDR2 YSLEER. CDR3 size: 14 residues. The CDR3 region has the DNA TGCGCCAGCAGCCAGGGACAGGGTGGTCAGCCCCAGCATTTT. Its translation: CASSQGQGGQPQHF.

This clone was recorded once. V and J are TRBV7-3 and TRBJ2-1; 12 bases match TRBD2. Germline V CDR1 and CDR2: SGHTA, FQGTGA. V was pared by 2 bases and J by 7 bases, with 15 bases of the junction left unmatched. The CDR3 contains 19 residues. The CDR3 is CASSLLAGTSGPKGNEQFF. CDR3 coding DNA: TGTGCCAGCAGCTTATTGGCGGGGACTAGCGGGCCAAAAGGTAATGAGCAGTTCTTC.

This clone was seen more than once but under ten times. The gene calls are TRBV10-3 and TRBJ1-2; maybe TRBD1 (6 bases). V was cut by 11 bases and J by 8 bases, with 18 bases left in between. There are 12 residues in the CDR3. The germline V gene has CDR1 ENHRY and CDR2 SYGVKD. The CDR3 spells CAFRTASGGYTF. DNA for the CDR3: TGTGCCTTCCGGACAGCCTCAGGAGGCTACACCTTC.

This clone was counted a single time. This chain joins TRBV6-5 and TRBJ1-1, with D perhaps matching TRBD1 (5 bases). Germline V gives CDR1 MNHEY, CDR2 SVGAGI. V was cut by 0 bases and J by 6 bases, with 14 bases left in between. This CDR3 is built from 15 residues. In DNA form, the CDR3 reads TGTGCCAGCAGTTACTCGTTGGGGACTGGCGCTGAAGCTTTCTTT. Its protein product is CASSYSLGTGAEAFF.

The chain joins TRBV12-3 or TRBV12-4 to TRBJ1-5, with no clear D. CDR3 length: 13 residues. With 6 bases removed from V and 11 bases from J, the gap between germline ends came to 17 bases. CDR3 protein: CASSPAGGRAQHF. The CDR3 DNA sequence: TGTGCCAGCAGCCCTGCCGGCGGCCGGGCCCAGCATTTT.

V gene TRBV19 combines with J gene TRBJ1-5; D not resolved. V lost 2 bases and J lost 4, with 9 bases in between. The CDR3 extends over 14 amino acids. CDR1 is LNHDA and CDR2 is SQIVND in the germline V gene (reference sequence). The CDR3 spells CASSISGGNQPQHF. The CDR3 DNA sequence: TGTGCCAGTAGTATATCTGGCGGAAATCAGCCCCAGCATTTT.

The V gene is TRBV5-1, the J gene TRBJ1-3; D uncertain. The CDR3 runs to 14 residues. Germline V gives CDR1 SGHRS, CDR2 YFSETQ. Between the trimmed V and J ends, which lost 0 bases and 13 bases, there was a span of 17 bases. The CDR3 here is CASSLAYDRTTIYF. CDR3 DNA: TGCGCCAGCAGCTTGGCCTATGATCGCACAACTATATATTTT. The full variable domain, completed using reference TRBV5-1 and TRBJ1-3, is KAGVTQTPRYLIKTRGQQVTLSCSPISGHRSVSWYQQTPGQGLQFLFEYFSETQRNKGNFPGRFSGRQFSNSRSEMNVSTLELGDSALYLCASSLAYDRTTIYFGEGSWLTVV.

The gene calls are TRBV30 and TRBJ2-1; 12 bases are a match to TRBD1. The V gene end was trimmed by 5 bases and the J gene end by 7 bases; junction bases not matched to a gene: 9. The CDR3 sequence is 15 residues long. Germline-derived CDR1 and CDR2 are GTSNPN and SVGIG (reference sequence). DNA for the CDR3: TGTGCCTGGGGAACGGGACAGGGGGCGCGGAATGAGCAGTTCTTC. It translates to CAWGTGQGARNEQFF.

This clone is a singleton in its sample. The chain carries TRBV4-3 and TRBJ1-1; possibly TRBD1 for D (5 bases). The ends were cut back, 1 base at V and 10 bases at J, with 16 bases in the middle. Germline assignment: CDR1 LGHNA and CDR2 YSLEER. The CDR3 covers 14 residues. CDR3 sequence (DNA): TGCGCCAGCAGCCAAGTTGGGGCGCAAACTAGAGCTTTCTTT. It is translated as CASSQVGAQTRAFF.

The sample holds one count of this clone. Here the CDR3 DNA reads TGTGCCACCAGCAGAGACACATTTTCACCCCTCCACTTT. Its translation: CATSRDTFSPLHF. The V call is TRBV15, the J call TRBJ1-6; no reliable D call. V lost 0 bases and J 9 bases, leaving 6 bases between the germline ends. Germline CDR1 reads LNHNV; CDR2 reads YYDKDF (reference sequence). This CDR3 has 13 amino acids.

The rearrangement uses TRBV2 and TRBJ2-7, with TRBD2 matching 7 bases. Trimming cost V 1 base and J 7 bases; bases outside gene matches: 7. Germline V lookup: CDR1 SNHLY, CDR2 FYNNEI. The CDR3 is made up of 14 amino acids. CDR3 nucleotides: TGTGCCAGCAGTGAAGGGCGGGGGTCGGGGGAGCAGTACTTC. Protein: CASSEGRGSGEQYF.

This chain links TRBV6-2 or TRBV6-3 with TRBJ1-5, with 7 nucleotides matching TRBD1. CDR3 size: 18 residues. Trimming took 2 bases from V and 5 from J; bases not matched to a gene: 15. From germline, CDR1 is MNHEY and CDR2 SVGEGT. The CDR3 nucleotides read TGTGCCAGCAGTTACCTACAGAACAGGGGCGGCAAAGATCAGCCCCAGCATTTT. It translates to CASSYLQNRGGKDQPQHF.